A single sample is the source of the 27 T cell receptor beta chains below, sequenced in a study of blood T cells in healthy people across ages. The second PCR ran roughly 7 to 12 cycles with a sample-barcoded 5' primer and J-beta primers. MiXCR, run by TCRdb on the 5' RACE reads, gives a single entry per CDR3 protein. The sample includes 800,000 to 1,300,000 distinct CDR3 sequences, 20% to 25% seen only once; the top ten take around 0.75%. This same sample was also part of a study on T cells of mothers and their children.

The sequencing sample was made of blood. All receptors come from a girl aged 2-10 years in good health.

This chain links TRBV12-3 or TRBV12-4 with TRBJ1-2; D is uncertain. Trimming cost V 3 bases and J 7 bases, with 9 bases left between them. The CDR3 loop spans 12 amino acids. The CDR3 nucleotides read TGTGCCAGCAGTTTTCCCATGCGTGGCTACACCTTC. This encodes CASSFPMRGYTF.

This rearrangement joins TRBV9 to TRBJ2-3, with TRBD2 as a possible D gene (5 bases). There are 14 residues in the CDR3. Looked up from germline, CDR1 is SGDLS and CDR2 is YYNGEE. V shed 3 bases and J shed 7 bases, with 15 bases lying between them. This CDR3 reads CASSAGGPSNTQYF. The CDR3 DNA sequence: TGTGCCAGCAGCGCCGGAGGACCCTCCAATACGCAGTATTTT.

This clonotype occurred many times. This chain uses TRBV14 with TRBJ2-5, with no clear D. Germline lookup yields CDR1 SGHDN and CDR2 FVKESK. With 4 bases removed from V and 2 bases from J, the gap between germline ends came to 8 bases. The CDR3 has 13 residues. This CDR3 is CASSRWIQETQYF. The CDR3 bases are TGTGCCAGCAGCCGGTGGATACAAGAGACCCAGTACTTC.

Only a few counts were recorded for this clonotype. This chain connects TRBV5-4 to TRBJ2-3; D is possibly TRBD2 (7 bases). Trimming left V 2 bases short and J 2 bases short, with 15 bases between. The CDR3 is 16 amino acids. Germline-derived CDR1 and CDR2 are SGHNT and YYREEE (reference sequence). The CDR3 here is CASSFGRGATTDTQYF. The DNA for the CDR3 is TGTGCCAGCAGCTTTGGCCGGGGGGCCACCACAGATACGCAGTATTTT.

This clonotype was detected only a few times. The CDR3 DNA reads as TGTGCCAGCAGGGACTCGTACTCCTACGAGCAGTACTTC. This codes for CASRDSYSYEQYF. The J gene is TRBJ2-7, the V gene TRBV12-3 or TRBV12-4, with D tentatively TRBD2 (5 bases). This CDR3 spans 13 amino acids. The germline V and J ends were trimmed by 6 bases and 0 bases, with 9 bases remaining between them.

Only a few counts were recorded for this clonotype. J is TRBJ2-2 and V is TRBV5-1; 7 nucleotides match TRBD2. Trimming cost V 2 bases and J 5 bases; bases outside gene matches: 6. The CDR3 has 15 residues. Germline V gene data show CDR1 as SGHRS and CDR2 as YFSETQ. CDR3 nucleotide sequence: TGCGCCAGCAGCTTCGGCGGGAGTAGGACCGGGGAGCTGTTTTTT. Translating gives CASSFGGSRTGELFF.

This clonotype was picked up a small number of times. The CDR3: CASSLRLANEQYF. Here the CDR3 DNA reads TGTGCCAGCAGTTTACGGCTAGCGAACGAGCAGTACTTC. The chain is built from TRBV27 and TRBJ2-1; maybe TRBD2 (6 bases). The assigned J gene may be wrong: the sequence end matches TRBJ2-7 better. This CDR3 region has 13 residues. The germline V gene encodes CDR1 MNHEY and CDR2 SMNVEV (reference sequence).

This clonotype was seen only a few times. This chain joins TRBV27 and TRBJ1-1; 8 nucleotides line up with TRBD1. V lost 3 bases, J lost 4 bases, and 4 bases stayed unmatched. The CDR3 loop spans 14 amino acids. Looked up from germline, CDR1 is MNHEY and CDR2 is SMNVEV (reference sequence). Here the CDR3 DNA reads TGTGCCAGCAGTTTCCTGGACAGGGCCACTGAAGCTTTCTTT. It translates to CASSFLDRATEAFF.

The sample holds a few counts of this clonotype. The chain links TRBV12-3 or TRBV12-4 to TRBJ1-5; TRBD1 matches at 10 bases. This CDR3 comprises 15 residues. V shed 5 bases, J shed 2 bases, and the junction held 3 bases outside the gene matches. The CDR3 loop is CASSKTGGRNQPQHF. The CDR3 nucleotides are TGTGCCAGCAGTAAGACAGGGGGCCGCAATCAGCCCCAGCATTTT.

This clonotype was counted only a few times. The CDR3 DNA follows: TGTGCCAGCAGCATACTAGCGGACACAGATACGCAGTATTTT. This encodes CASSILADTDTQYF. This rearrangement joins TRBV7-6 to TRBJ2-3; TRBD2 aligns across 8 bases. V gave up 5 bases and J gave up 2 bases; unmatched junction bases: 3. The CDR3 length is 14 residues. Germline CDR1 SGHVS, CDR2 FNYEAQ.

The rearrangement links TRBV6-1 to TRBJ2-2; 11 bases are shared with TRBD2. Per the germline V gene, CDR1 is MNHNS and CDR2 is SASEGT. This CDR3 is built from 18 residues. Germline trimming cut 10 bases from V and 6 bases from J; bases unmatched to any gene: 19. This CDR3 reads CATFPKSSGTSGSGELFF. In DNA, the CDR3 is TGTGCCACTTTCCCTAAGAGCTCAGGGACTAGCGGTTCCGGGGAGCTGTTTTTT.

The CDR3, as DNA: TGTGCCAGCAGCGGGACAGTCAGCACTGAAGCTTTCTTT. It translates to CASSGTVSTEAFF. This chain connects TRBV12-3 or TRBV12-4 to TRBJ1-1; TRBD1 matches at 7 bases. The ends lost 6 bases at V and 4 bases at J; junction bases unmatched: 5. This CDR3 spans 13 amino acids.

The chain links TRBV4-1 to TRBJ1-3; no firm D call. Germline-derived CDR1 and CDR2 are MGHRA and YSYEKL. The CDR3 contains 15 residues. V was pared by 1 base and J by 2 bases, with 9 bases between. The CDR3 region is CASSQVLGAGNTIYF. DNA of the CDR3: TGCGCCAGCAGCCAAGTGCTGGGCGCTGGAAACACCATATATTTT.

This clonotype was counted a few times. This chain uses TRBV3-1 with TRBJ1-1, with D unclear. Germline CDR1 reads LGHDT; CDR2 reads YNNKEL (reference sequence). The CDR3 has 15 amino acids. V lost 0 bases and J 1 base, leaving 9 bases between the germline ends. The CDR3 coding sequence is TGTGCCAGCAGCCAAGATGTGGGGTCGAACACTGAAGCTTTCTTT. Translated: CASSQDVGSNTEAFF.

V is TRBV7-3 and J is TRBJ1-1, with 7 bases fitting TRBD1. With V trimmed by 2 bases and J by 9 bases, 9 bases remained unmatched. This CDR3 has 14 residues. Germline V CDR1 and CDR2: SGHTA, FQGTGA. CDR3 region: CASSLAGRDSQAFF. The CDR3 DNA reads TGTGCCAGCAGCTTAGCCGGCCGGGACAGTCAAGCTTTCTTT.

This clonotype was counted only a few times. The chain links TRBV29-1 to TRBJ2-1; a weak D match, TRBD1 (5 bases). The J call may not be correct, given that the DNA end is closer to TRBJ2-5. The germline V gene has CDR1 SQVTM and CDR2 ANQGSEA. The CDR3 length is 12 residues. CDR3 protein: CSVVGQGETQYF. For the CDR3, the DNA is TGCAGCGTTGTGGGGCAAGGAGAGACCCAGTACTTC.

Details on this clonotype: This is likely a read error, given that the CDR3 carries no conserved phenylalanine or tryptophan at its end. This CDR3 is CASREGGKPYEQYL. In DNA, the CDR3 is TGTGCCAGCAGAGAGGGGGGAAAACCCTACGAGCAGTACCTC. V and J are TRBV28 and TRBJ2-7, with D possibly called TRBD1 or TRBD2 (6 bases each). Germline assignment: CDR1 MDHEN and CDR2 SYDVKM. This CDR3 has 14 residues. V lost 6 bases to trimming and J lost 2 bases, with 14 bases between them.

The chain carries TRBV6-1 and TRBJ2-1; 8 nucleotides match TRBD2. Trimming took 2 bases from V and 1 from J; bases not matched to a gene: 7. This CDR3 comprises 17 residues. CDR1 and CDR2 (germline): MNHNS, SASEGT. This CDR3 is CASSENGGRRSYNEQFF. CDR3 sequence (DNA): TGTGCCAGCAGTGAAAACGGCGGGAGGAGATCCTACAATGAGCAGTTCTTC.

This clonotype was counted only a few times. V is TRBV28 and J is TRBJ2-7, with D tentatively TRBD1 (6 bases). This CDR3 spans 15 amino acids. The V end lost 6 bases, the J end lost 0 bases, and 15 bases lay between the germline ends. Germline V gene lookup returns CDR1 MDHEN and CDR2 SYDVKM. CDR3 loop: CASSPRTGYSYEQYF. The DNA of the CDR3 is TGTGCCAGCAGCCCCCGAACAGGGTACTCCTACGAGCAGTACTTC.

This chain joins TRBV28 and TRBJ2-2; D call uncertain. V lost 3 bases, J lost 4 bases, and 9 bases lay in between. The CDR3 is 14 residues long. Germline values: CDR1 MDHEN, CDR2 SYDVKM. DNA for the CDR3: TGTGCCAGCAGTTTCCCCGACTCCACCGGGGAGCTGTTTTTT. This encodes CASSFPDSTGELFF.

The chain employs TRBV4-1 and TRBJ2-1; 8 bases line up with TRBD2. CDR3 length: 15 amino acids. The ends lost 3 bases at V and 6 bases at J; junction bases unmatched: 7. Germline V lookup: CDR1 MGHRA, CDR2 YSYEKL. The CDR3 sequence is CASSHASGRVNEQFF. CDR3 in DNA: TGCGCCAGCAGCCACGCAAGCGGGAGAGTCAATGAGCAGTTCTTC.

This clonotype was seen only a few times. The V call is TRBV20-1, the J call TRBJ2-3; tentatively, D is TRBD1 or TRBD2 (6 bases each). CDR1 and CDR2 from the germline V gene are DFQATT and SNEGSKA (reference sequence). V was pared by 2 bases and J by 3 bases, with 15 bases between. The CDR3 loop spans 15 amino acids. Here the CDR3 reads CSARYGGGKTDTQYF. The CDR3 DNA is TGCAGTGCTAGATACGGGGGCGGAAAAACAGATACGCAGTATTTT.

In this sample, this clonotype turned up a few times. The chain is built from TRBV5-1 and TRBJ2-1; 12 nucleotides line up with TRBD2. CDR3 size: 14 residues. The germline CDR1 and CDR2 sequences are SGHRS and YFSETQ. Trimming cost V 4 bases and J 9 bases; bases outside gene matches: 5. The CDR3 nucleotides read TGCGCCAGCAGCGCTCGACTAGCGGGAGTTGAGCAGTTCTTC. As protein: CASSARLAGVEQFF.

The chain is built from TRBV7-2 and TRBJ2-5; 10 nucleotides line up with TRBD2. Germline V CDR1 and CDR2: SGHTA, FQGNSA. The CDR3 covers 17 residues. Losses at the gene ends were 0 bases for V and 0 bases for J; bases not matched to a gene: 4. The CDR3 spells CASSLAPSGGNQETQYF. The DNA of the CDR3 is TGTGCCAGCAGCTTAGCGCCTAGCGGGGGAAACCAAGAGACCCAGTACTTC.

The V gene is TRBV4-2, the J gene TRBJ2-5; D uncertain. The J call may be wrong; the DNA end is better matched by TRBJ2-1. The CDR3 contains 13 residues. Germline V gives CDR1 LGHNA, CDR2 YNFKEQ. CDR3 DNA sequence: TGTGCCAGCAGCCAAGATATAGTCAATGAGCAGTTCTTC. It encodes CASSQDIVNEQFF.

The chain couples TRBV4-3 to TRBJ2-1; D remains unclear. Germline lookup yields CDR1 LGHNA and CDR2 YSLEER. The CDR3 is made up of 13 amino acids. Trimming stripped 0 bases from V and 10 bases from J, with 10 bases between. Here the CDR3 reads CASSQDYSEEQFF. The CDR3 nucleotides are TGCGCCAGCAGCCAAGATTACAGCGAGGAGCAGTTCTTC.

This clonotype was seen only a few times. The CDR3, as DNA: TGTGCCAGCAGCATAAAGACAGGGGGATACTACGAGCAGTACTTC. Protein: CASSIKTGGYYEQYF. J is TRBJ2-5 and V is TRBV12-3 or TRBV12-4; 9 bases are shared with TRBD1. With the DNA end fitting TRBJ2-7 better, the J assignment may be wrong. The CDR3 runs to 15 residues.